The 8 T cell receptor beta chains below all came from one sample that was sequenced in a study of shared clonotypes between healthy human individuals. The data were produced by immunoSEQ multiplex PCR, yet TCRdb's version contains in-frame clones alone and is incomplete. The sample yields millions of clones, around 93% seen once. Naive CD8 cells lacked CD45RO and underwent positive selection for CCR7, leaving out terminally differentiated effector memory CD45RA+ cells. Sequencing was carried out using naive CD8+ T cells from PBMCs. These receptor sequences come from a young man in good health. Some clones in this sample may be carry-over from other donors' samples.

The chain has TRBV9 and TRBJ2-2, with 9 bases matching TRBD2. The CDR3 runs 17 residues. In germline, CDR1 is SGDLS, CDR2 YYNGEE. Unmatched junction bases numbered 6, after V lost 0 bases and J lost 3 bases. For the CDR3, the DNA is TGTGCCAGCAGCGTAGCGCCTAGCGGGACCGACACCGGGGAGCTGTTTTTT. Protein sequence: CASSVAPSGTDTGELFF.

The V call is TRBV7-8, the J call TRBJ1-1, with D unclear. Germline V lookup: CDR1 SGHVS, CDR2 FQNEAQ. The CDR3 runs to 14 residues. The germline V and J ends were trimmed by 6 bases and 6 bases, with 17 bases remaining between them. The CDR3 sequence: CASSFVLGSAEAFF. CDR3 sequence (DNA): TGTGCCAGCAGTTTTGTACTGGGGAGTGCTGAAGCTTTCTTT.

This sequence joins TRBV11-2 and TRBJ2-7; D gene ambiguous. V was trimmed by 6 bases and J by 2 bases, leaving 11 bases between them. The CDR3 totals 13 residues. Germline-derived CDR1 and CDR2 are SGHAT and FQNNGV. This chain's CDR3 is CASSLWGAYEQYF. The CDR3 DNA reads as TGTGCCAGCAGTCTGTGGGGTGCCTACGAGCAGTACTTC.

The genes are TRBV28 and TRBJ2-5; TRBD2 aligns across 7 bases. The length of the CDR3 is 15 residues. Per germline, CDR1 MDHEN and CDR2 SYDVKM. V shed 3 bases and J 4 bases; nucleotides not matched to a gene: 8. The CDR3 reads CASSFVTGGGETQYF. In DNA, the CDR3 is TGTGCCAGCAGTTTTGTGACGGGAGGCGGAGAGACCCAGTACTTC.

The genes are TRBV9 and TRBJ2-7; 7 bases line up with TRBD2. The CDR3 contains 16 residues. Per germline, CDR1 SGDLS and CDR2 YYNGEE. V lost 3 bases, J lost 6 bases, and 15 bases stayed unmatched. CDR3 region: CASSAPGGRELGEQYF. The CDR3 DNA sequence: TGTGCCAGCAGCGCCCCAGGTGGGCGGGAGCTTGGCGAGCAGTACTTC. Variable domain in full (rest from reference TRBV9 and TRBJ2-7): DSGVTQTPKHLITATGQRVTLRCSPRSGDLSVYWYQQSLDQGLQFLIQYYNGEERAKGNILERFSAQQFPDLHSELNLSSLELGDSALYFCASSAPGGRELGEQYFGPGTRLTVT.

V usage is TRBV9 and J usage is TRBJ2-1; the D gene is possibly TRBD2 (5 bases). The V end was cut by 3 bases, the J end by 6 bases, with 19 bases between. This CDR3 has 16 amino acids. The germline V gene encodes CDR1 SGDLS and CDR2 YYNGEE. CDR3 sequence reads: CASSAPRGFLINEQFF. The CDR3 DNA sequence: TGTGCCAGCAGCGCGCCCCGGGGTTTCCTCATCAATGAGCAGTTCTTC.

The genes are TRBV11-2 and TRBJ2-2; D is ambiguous. The CDR3 runs 17 residues. The germline V and J ends were trimmed by 6 bases and 6 bases, with 23 bases remaining between them. Germline V gives CDR1 SGHAT, CDR2 FQNNGV. For the CDR3, the DNA is TGTGCCAGCAGTTCGAACCCGTTCCCGGCAGAGTCCGGGGAGCTGTTTTTT. As protein: CASSSNPFPAESGELFF.

The chain combines TRBV13 with TRBJ1-2; D remains ambiguous. Trimming shortened V by 5 bases and J by 10 bases, and 11 bases separated the two germline ends. Germline lookup yields CDR1 PRHDT and CDR2 FYEKMQ (reference sequence). The CDR3 has 11 residues. The CDR3 nucleotides read TGTGCCAGCAGCACGAGTGGGTCCTACACCTTC. Amino acid sequence: CASSTSGSYTF. Variable domain in full (rest from reference TRBV13 and TRBJ1-2): AAGVIQSPRHLIKEKRETATLKCYPIPRHDTVYWYQQGPGQDPQFLISFYEKMQSDKGSIPDRFSAQQFSDYHSELNMSSLELGDSALYFCASSTSGSYTFGSGTRLTVV.